Listed here is a single T cell receptor beta chain. This sample was included in a study of blood T cell repertoires in COVID-19. Whole-study context: Whether acute or convalescent, the COVID-19 samples came from the United States, Italy and Spain. PBMCs, B-cell-depleted T cells, or T cells were the source of the cDNA or gDNA that made up the material.

Original processing notes: Reference gene primer amplification gave nucleated cell count estimates. The repertoire was sequenced with immunoSEQ multiplex PCR; TCRdb's copy has only in-frame clones and lacks some. That table is the source of V, J and clone size, and D and trimming were worked out from the DNA. The profile shows fewer than 100,000 clones, around nine tenths of them singletons. Sequenced: peripheral blood. The sequence was collected from a woman aged 80 or over with acute or convalescent COVID-19.

The CDR3 here is CASSLDHGATNYGYTF. As DNA, the CDR3 is TGTGCCAGCAGCTTAGATCATGGGGCTACAAACTATGGCTACACCTTC. This chain joins TRBV11-2 and TRBJ1-2; possible D gene TRBD1, 5 bases. This CDR3 spans 16 amino acids. V was clipped by 0 bases and J by 2 bases, with 13 bases between them. Germline CDR1 is SGHAT and CDR2 is FQNNGV.